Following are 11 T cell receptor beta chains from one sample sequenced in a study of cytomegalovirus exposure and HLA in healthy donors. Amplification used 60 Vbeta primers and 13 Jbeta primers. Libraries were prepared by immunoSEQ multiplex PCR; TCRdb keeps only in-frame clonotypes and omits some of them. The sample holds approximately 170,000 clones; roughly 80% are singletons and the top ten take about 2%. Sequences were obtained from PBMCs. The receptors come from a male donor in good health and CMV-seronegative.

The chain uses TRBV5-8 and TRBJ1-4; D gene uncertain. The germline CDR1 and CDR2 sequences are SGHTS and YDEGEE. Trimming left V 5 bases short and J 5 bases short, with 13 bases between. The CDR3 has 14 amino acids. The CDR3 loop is CASSPREVNEKLFF. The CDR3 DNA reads TGTGCCAGCAGTCCCCGGGAGGTGAATGAAAAACTGTTTTTT.

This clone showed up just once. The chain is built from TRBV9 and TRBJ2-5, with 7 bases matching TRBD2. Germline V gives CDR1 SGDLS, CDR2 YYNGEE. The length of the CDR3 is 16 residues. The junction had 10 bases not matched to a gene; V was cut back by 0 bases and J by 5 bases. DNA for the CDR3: TGTGCCAGCAGCGTAGGACTGGGGGGGGGTGGGGAGACCCAGTACTTC. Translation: CASSVGLGGGGETQYF.

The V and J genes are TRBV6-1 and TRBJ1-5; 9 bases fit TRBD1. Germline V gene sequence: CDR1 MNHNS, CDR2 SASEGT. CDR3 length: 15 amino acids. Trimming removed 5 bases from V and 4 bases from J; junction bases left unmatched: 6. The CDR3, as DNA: TGTGCCAGCAGTCGATCGGGACAGGGAAATCAGCCCCAGCATTTT. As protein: CASSRSGQGNQPQHF.

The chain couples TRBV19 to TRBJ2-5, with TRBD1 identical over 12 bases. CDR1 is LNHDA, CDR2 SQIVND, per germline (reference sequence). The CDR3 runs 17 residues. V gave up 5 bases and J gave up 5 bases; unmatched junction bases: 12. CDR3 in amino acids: CASSRQWGTGGVETQYF. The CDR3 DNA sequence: TGTGCCAGTAGTCGACAATGGGGGACAGGGGGCGTCGAGACCCAGTACTTC.

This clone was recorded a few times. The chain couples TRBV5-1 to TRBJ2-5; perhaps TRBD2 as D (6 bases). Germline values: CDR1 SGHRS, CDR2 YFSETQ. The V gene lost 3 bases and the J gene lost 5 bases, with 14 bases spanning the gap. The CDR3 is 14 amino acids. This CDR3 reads CASSSGRGLETQYF. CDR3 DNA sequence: TGCGCCAGCAGCTCGGGGCGGGGTTTGGAGACCCAGTACTTC.

This CDR3 reads CASSQEWDRDLSGNTIYF. CDR3 DNA sequence: TGCGCCAGCAGCCAAGAATGGGACAGGGACCTCTCTGGAAACACCATATATTTT. The rearrangement joins TRBV4-1 to TRBJ1-3, with 9 bases fitting TRBD1. Germline values: CDR1 MGHRA, CDR2 YSYEKL. The CDR3 consists of 18 residues. V shed 0 bases, J shed 0 bases, and the junction held 6 bases outside the gene matches.

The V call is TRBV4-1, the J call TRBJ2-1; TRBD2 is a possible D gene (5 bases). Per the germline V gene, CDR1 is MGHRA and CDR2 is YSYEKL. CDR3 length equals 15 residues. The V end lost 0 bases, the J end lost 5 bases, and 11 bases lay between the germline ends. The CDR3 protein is CASSQDPGSHNEQFF. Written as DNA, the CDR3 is TGCGCCAGCAGCCAAGATCCGGGGAGCCACAATGAGCAGTTCTTC.

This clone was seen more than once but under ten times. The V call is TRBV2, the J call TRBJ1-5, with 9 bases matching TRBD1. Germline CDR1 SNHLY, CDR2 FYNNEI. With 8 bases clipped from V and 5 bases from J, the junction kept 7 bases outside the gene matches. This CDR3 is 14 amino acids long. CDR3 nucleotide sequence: TGTGCCAGCTCAACATGGGACAGGGATCAGCCCCAGCATTTT. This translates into CASSTWDRDQPQHF.

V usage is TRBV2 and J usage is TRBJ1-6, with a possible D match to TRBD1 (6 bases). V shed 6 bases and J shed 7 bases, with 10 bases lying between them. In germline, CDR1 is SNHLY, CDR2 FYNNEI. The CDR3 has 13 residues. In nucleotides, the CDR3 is TGTGCCAGCAGGGCAGGGGAGAATTCACCCCTCCACTTT. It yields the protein CASRAGENSPLHF.

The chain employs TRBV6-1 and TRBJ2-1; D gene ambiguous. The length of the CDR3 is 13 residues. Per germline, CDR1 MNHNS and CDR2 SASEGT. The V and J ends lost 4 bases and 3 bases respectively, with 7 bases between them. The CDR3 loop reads CASSALVYNEQFF. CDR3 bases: TGTGCCAGCAGTGCACTCGTCTACAATGAGCAGTTCTTC.

CDR3 nucleotide sequence: TGTGCCAGCAGCTTAGGAGATGAGCAGTTCTTC. Protein product: CASSLGDEQFF. The V gene is TRBV7-8, the J gene TRBJ2-1, with no clear D. CDR1 is SGHVS, CDR2 FQNEAQ, per germline. CDR3 length equals 11 residues. V was cut by 1 base and J by 8 bases, with 3 bases left in between. Full variable domain (missing parts from reference TRBV7-8 and TRBJ2-1): GAGVSQSPRYKVAKRGQDVALRCDPISGHVSLFWYQQALGQGPEFLTYFQNEAQLDKSGLPSDRFFAERPEGSVSTLKIQRTQQEDSAVYLCASSLGDEQFFGPGTRLTVL.